Listed here are 17 T cell receptor beta chains from one sample, sequenced in a study of blood T cell repertoires in COVID-19. Generated by immunoSEQ multiplex PCR, the TCRdb table keeps only in-frame clones and is missing some. The table has tens of thousands of clones, around 81% seen once. The sequenced material came from peripheral blood. The source is a woman aged 80 or over with active or convalescent COVID-19.

Remarks on this clone: The junction does not match germline at one end; this may be a read error. The genes are TRBV9 and TRBJ2-1; 9 nucleotides align to TRBD2. This CDR3 comprises 14 residues. Germline values: CDR1 SGDLS, CDR2 YYNGEE. The CDR3 spells CASRVGAGGFEQFF. The CDR3 DNA follows: TGTGCCAGCCGCGTCGGGGCGGGGGGGTTTGAGCAGTTCTTC.

The rearrangement links TRBV5-1 to TRBJ2-1, with 9 bases lining up with TRBD2. V was pared by 2 bases and J by 14 bases, with 8 bases of the junction left unmatched. The germline V gene has CDR1 SGHRS and CDR2 YFSETQ. This CDR3 region has 13 residues. The CDR3 protein is CASSFSGGGEEFF. CDR3 coding DNA: TGCGCCAGCAGCTTTAGCGGGGGCGGGGAAGAGTTCTTC.

The CDR3 sequence is CASSLRTLPEKLFF. CDR3 nucleotides: TGTGCCAGCAGTTTGAGGACACTACCAGAAAAACTGTTTTTT. This chain uses TRBV27 with TRBJ1-4; tentatively, D is TRBD1 (5 bases). V lost 3 bases, J lost 8 bases, and 13 bases lay in between. Germline V gives CDR1 MNHEY, CDR2 SMNVEV (reference sequence). The CDR3 contains 14 residues.

The chain is built from TRBV18 and TRBJ1-1, with D tentatively TRBD1 (5 bases). The CDR3 is made up of 18 amino acids. The germline V gene encodes CDR1 KGHSH and CDR2 LQKENI. Trimming cost V 6 bases and J 5 bases, with 28 bases left between them. CDR3 loop: CASSLTGFLTGIGTEAFF. DNA for the CDR3: TGTGCCAGCTCCCTTACAGGTTTTCTAACTGGTATCGGAACTGAAGCTTTCTTT.

The J gene is TRBJ1-5, the V gene TRBV12-3 or TRBV12-4; TRBD1 is a possible D gene (5 bases). V was shortened by 5 bases and J by 9 bases, with 11 bases between the two germline ends. This CDR3 spans 12 amino acids. DNA for the CDR3: TGTGCCAGCAGTGACTCAGGGCGGCCCCAGCATTTT. It encodes CASSDSGRPQHF.

The rearrangement links TRBV7-2 to TRBJ1-1, with D maybe TRBD1 (5 bases). CDR1 is SGHTA, CDR2 FQGNSA, per germline. Trimming took off 6 bases at V and 2 bases at J, with 19 bases between the two ends. CDR3 size: 16 residues. The CDR3: CASSWDSWEDNTEAFF. For the CDR3, the DNA is TGTGCCAGCAGTTGGGACTCCTGGGAGGACAACACTGAAGCTTTCTTT.

The chain uses TRBV6-5 and TRBJ1-1; D gene uncertain. Germline V gene sequence: CDR1 MNHEY, CDR2 SVGAGI. The CDR3 extends over 11 amino acids. Trimming took 7 bases from V and 1 from J, leaving 4 bases between them. As DNA, the CDR3 is TGTGCCAGCATCAGGAACACTGAAGCTTTCTTT. It encodes CASIRNTEAFF.

V usage is TRBV9 and J usage is TRBJ1-3; D is undetermined. The V gene lost 2 bases and the J gene lost 4 bases, with 7 bases spanning the gap. The germline gives CDR1 SGDLS, CDR2 YYNGEE. The CDR3 extends over 13 amino acids. The CDR3 protein is CASSVGGGNTIYF. The CDR3 DNA reads as TGTGCCAGCAGCGTTGGAGGGGGAAACACCATATATTTT. Complete variable domain (other parts from reference TRBV9 and TRBJ1-3): DSGVTQTPKHLITATGQRVTLRCSPRSGDLSVYWYQQSLDQGLQFLIQYYNGEERAKGNILERFSAQQFPDLHSELNLSSLELGDSALYFCASSVGGGNTIYFGEGSWLTVV.

The chain has TRBV7-3 and TRBJ2-7, with 7 bases that match TRBD2. The CDR3 extends over 15 amino acids. After removal of 2 bases from V and 7 bases from J, the junction contained 11 bases not matched to a gene. From germline, CDR1 is SGHTA and CDR2 FQGTGA. The CDR3 reads CASSLGGGPPREQYF. In DNA form, the CDR3 reads TGTGCCAGCAGCTTAGGGGGGGGACCGCCTAGGGAGCAGTACTTC. Supplemented by reference TRBV7-3 and TRBJ2-7, the full variable domain reads GAGVSQTPSNKVTEKGKYVELRCDPISGHTALYWYRQSLGQGPEFLIYFQGTGAADDSGLPNDRFFAVRPEGSVSTLKIQRTERGDSAVYLCASSLGGGPPREQYFGPGTRLTVT.

The CDR3 here is CASSEALGQGWETQYF. The CDR3 region has the DNA TGTGCCAGCAGTGAAGCTTTAGGACAGGGTTGGGAGACCCAGTACTTC. The gene calls are TRBV2 and TRBJ2-5; 8 nucleotides agree with TRBD1. V trimming: 0 bases; J trimming: 5 bases; junction bases outside the gene matches: 8. Germline CDR1 is SNHLY and CDR2 is FYNNEI. The CDR3 runs to 16 residues.

The chain carries TRBV24-1 and TRBJ1-5; D is undetermined. V was clipped by 7 bases and J by 1 base, with 4 bases between them. Per germline, CDR1 KGHDR and CDR2 SFDVKD. CDR3 length: 12 amino acids. CDR3 sequence (DNA): TGTGCCACCAGCGAGAGCAATCAGCCCCAGCATTTT. Amino acid sequence: CATSESNQPQHF.

The chain combines TRBV6-5 with TRBJ2-6; D remains ambiguous. The V gene lost 2 bases and the J gene lost 0 bases, with 8 bases spanning the gap. CDR1 and CDR2 from the germline V gene are MNHEY and SVGAGI. This CDR3 has 16 amino acids. The CDR3 spells CASSYGANSGANVLTF. CDR3 nucleotide sequence: TGTGCCAGCAGTTACGGTGCTAACTCTGGGGCCAACGTCCTGACTTTC.

This clone was seen a handful of times. The gene calls are TRBV28 and TRBJ2-7; D is ambiguous. The CDR3 extends over 12 amino acids. V was trimmed by 7 bases and J by 0 bases, leaving 7 bases between them. Germline loops: CDR1 MDHEN, CDR2 SYDVKM. CDR3 sequence (DNA): TGTGCCAGCACTGGGCCCTCCTACGAGCAGTACTTC. Amino acid sequence: CASTGPSYEQYF.

The rearrangement uses TRBV6-5 and TRBJ2-7, with a possible D match to TRBD1 (6 bases). This CDR3 spans 15 amino acids. Germline-derived CDR1 and CDR2 are MNHEY and SVGAGI. Deletions cut 2 bases from V and 0 bases from J, with 11 bases between. The CDR3 reads CASSYIGQSSYEQYF. CDR3 nucleotide sequence: TGTGCCAGCAGTTACATAGGACAGAGCTCCTACGAGCAGTACTTC.

The chain recombines TRBV7-2 with TRBJ1-3, with 8 bases identical to TRBD1. This CDR3 contains 16 residues. Germline CDR1 is SGHTA and CDR2 is FQGNSA. Trimming cost V 3 bases and J 0 bases; bases outside gene matches: 4. This CDR3 reads CASSLTGANSGNTIYF. Written as DNA, the CDR3 is TGTGCCAGCAGCTTGACAGGGGCCAACTCTGGAAACACCATATATTTT.

V usage is TRBV24-1 and J usage is TRBJ2-2; D is ambiguous. Germline assignment: CDR1 KGHDR and CDR2 SFDVKD. Trimming left V 6 bases short and J 0 bases short, with 7 bases between. This CDR3 spans 14 amino acids. CDR3 loop: CATSSTANTGELFF. CDR3 nucleotide sequence: TGTGCCACCAGTAGCACAGCGAACACCGGGGAGCTGTTTTTT.

The CDR3 nucleotides read TGCGCCAGCAGCTTGTTAACAGGGGGGGATTCACCCCTCCACTTT. Protein product: CASSLLTGGDSPLHF. The chain has TRBV5-1 and TRBJ1-6, with TRBD1 matching 8 bases. The CDR3 length is 15 residues. The V segment lost 1 base and the J segment 8 bases; nucleotides outside the gene matches: 5. Looked up from germline, CDR1 is SGHRS and CDR2 is YFSETQ.